Described below is a single TCR beta chain sequence and its context. Its antigen is currently unknown. These data are taken from a study of blood T cell dynamics during melanoma immunotherapy. Time point described: week 3, after first cycle of checkpoint inhibitor. Patients with prior systemic cancer treatment, concomitant immunosuppressants, or other active malignancies were excluded. Findings of the study overall: The study could not tell melanoma-specific clones from general immune activation.

Per the germline V gene, CDR1 is SEHNR and CDR2 is FQNEAQ (reference sequence). The V end was cut by 3 bases, the J end by 0 bases, with 9 bases between. The CDR3 contains 15 residues. DNA loading was fixed at roughly 0.35 ug for all bulk PBMC samples. TCRdb's table, derived via immunoSEQ multiplex PCR, lists solely in-frame clones and lacks some. This sample yields about 4,800 clones, of which 88% are seen a single time; about 30% belongs to the top ten. The specimen was blood, collected from a patient treated with checkpoint blockade. This TCR derives from a human donor with melanoma. J is TRBJ1-3 and V is TRBV7-9; no clear D gene. DNA for the CDR3: TGTGCCAGCAGCTTGAGTTCTTACTCTGGAAACACCATATATTTT. Translation gives CASSLSSYSGNTIYF.